The clone carrying this T cell receptor beta chain was counted between two and nine times. This sample is drawn from a study of blood T cell repertoires in COVID-19. Repertoires were generated with immunoSEQ multiplex PCR, while TCRdb's copy carries only in-frame clones and drops some. The sample lists 120,000 or so clones, around four fifths occurring once. Sequencing used peripheral blood. This sequence originates from a man between 60 and 70 years old with active or convalescent COVID-19.

The CDR3 loop reads CASSADRTGDNGYTF. The CDR3 nucleotides read TGTGCCAGCAGTGCGGATAGGACAGGGGATAATGGCTACACCTTC. The gene calls are TRBV2 and TRBJ1-2; 9 bases map to TRBD1. With 4 bases clipped from V and 6 bases from J, the junction kept 9 bases outside the gene matches. The CDR3 extends over 15 amino acids. From germline, CDR1 is SNHLY and CDR2 FYNNEI.